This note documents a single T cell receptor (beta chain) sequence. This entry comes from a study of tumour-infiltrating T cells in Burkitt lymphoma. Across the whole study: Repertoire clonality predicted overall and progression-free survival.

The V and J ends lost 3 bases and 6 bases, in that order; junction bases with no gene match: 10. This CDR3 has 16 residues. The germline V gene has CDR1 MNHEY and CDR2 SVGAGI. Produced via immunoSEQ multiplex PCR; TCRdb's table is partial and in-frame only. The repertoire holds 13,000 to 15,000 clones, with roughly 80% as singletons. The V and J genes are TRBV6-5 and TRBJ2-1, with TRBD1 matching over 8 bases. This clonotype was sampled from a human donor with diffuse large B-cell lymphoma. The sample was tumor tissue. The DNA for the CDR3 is TGTGCCAGCAGTTATCCCGGGACAGGCAAGGGCAATGAGCAGTTCTTC. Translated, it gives CASSYPGTGKGNEQFF.